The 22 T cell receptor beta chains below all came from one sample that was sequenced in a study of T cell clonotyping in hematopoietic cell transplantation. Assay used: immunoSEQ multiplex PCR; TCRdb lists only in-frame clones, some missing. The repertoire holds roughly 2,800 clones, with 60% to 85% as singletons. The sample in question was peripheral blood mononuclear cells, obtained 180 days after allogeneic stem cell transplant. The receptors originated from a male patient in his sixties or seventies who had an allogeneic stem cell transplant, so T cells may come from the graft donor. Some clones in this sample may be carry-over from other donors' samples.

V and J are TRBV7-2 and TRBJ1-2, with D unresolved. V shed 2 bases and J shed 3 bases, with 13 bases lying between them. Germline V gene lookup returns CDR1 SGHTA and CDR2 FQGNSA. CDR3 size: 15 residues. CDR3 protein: CASSLKAGVDYGYTF. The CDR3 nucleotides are TGTGCCAGCAGCTTAAAAGCTGGGGTAGACTATGGCTACACCTTC.

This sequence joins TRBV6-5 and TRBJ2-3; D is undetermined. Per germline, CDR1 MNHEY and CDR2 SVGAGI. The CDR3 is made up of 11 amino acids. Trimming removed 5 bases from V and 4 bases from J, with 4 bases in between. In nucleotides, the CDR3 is TGTGCCAGCAGTCAGGCAGATACGCAGTATTTT. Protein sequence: CASSQADTQYF.

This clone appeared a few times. CDR3 loop: CASSSTSGGWDTQYF. Here the CDR3 DNA reads TGTGCCAGCAGCTCTACCTCAGGGGGCTGGGATACGCAGTATTTT. This rearrangement joins TRBV7-3 to TRBJ2-3, with 8 bases that match TRBD1. Germline V CDR1 and CDR2: SGHTA, FQGTGA. V gave up 4 bases and J gave up 6 bases; unmatched junction bases: 9. This CDR3 contains 15 residues.

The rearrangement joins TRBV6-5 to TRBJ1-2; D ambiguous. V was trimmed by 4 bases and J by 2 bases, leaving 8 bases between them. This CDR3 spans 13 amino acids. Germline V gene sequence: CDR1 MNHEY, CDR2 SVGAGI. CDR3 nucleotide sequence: TGTGCCAGCAGTTTAGCAGGAAACTATGGCTACACCTTC. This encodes CASSLAGNYGYTF.

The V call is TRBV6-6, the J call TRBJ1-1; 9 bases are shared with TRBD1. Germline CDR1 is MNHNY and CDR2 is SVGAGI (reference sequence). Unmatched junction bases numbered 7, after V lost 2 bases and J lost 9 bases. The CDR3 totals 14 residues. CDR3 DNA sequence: TGTGCCAGCAGTTACGCCGGGACAGGGAGAAAAGCTTTCTTT. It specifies CASSYAGTGRKAFF.

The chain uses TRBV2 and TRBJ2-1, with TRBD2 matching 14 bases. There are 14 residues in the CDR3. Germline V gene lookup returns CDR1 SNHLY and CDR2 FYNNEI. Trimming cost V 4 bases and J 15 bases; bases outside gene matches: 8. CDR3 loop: CASSGPGLAGVAFF. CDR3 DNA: TGTGCCAGCAGTGGCCCGGGACTAGCGGGAGTGGCGTTCTTC.

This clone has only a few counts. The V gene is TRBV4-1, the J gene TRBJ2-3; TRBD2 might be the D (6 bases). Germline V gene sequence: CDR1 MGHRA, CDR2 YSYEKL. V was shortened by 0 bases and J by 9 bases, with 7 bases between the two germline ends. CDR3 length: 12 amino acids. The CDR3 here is CASSQDGGTQYF. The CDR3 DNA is TGCGCCAGCAGCCAAGATGGGGGGACGCAGTATTTT.

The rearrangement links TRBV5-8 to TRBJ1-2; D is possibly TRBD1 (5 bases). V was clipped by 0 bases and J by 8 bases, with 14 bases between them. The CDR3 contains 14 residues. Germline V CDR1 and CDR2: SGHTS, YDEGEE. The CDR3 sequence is CASSLGGLRVGYTF. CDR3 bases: TGTGCCAGCAGCTTGGGGGGCCTGAGGGTCGGCTACACCTTC.

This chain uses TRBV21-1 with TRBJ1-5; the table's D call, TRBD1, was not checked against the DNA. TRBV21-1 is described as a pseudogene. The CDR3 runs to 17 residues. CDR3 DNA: TGTGCCAGCAGTGGTCATGGCTACAGGGAAAGCAATCAGCCCCAGCATTTT. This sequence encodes CASSGHGYRESNQPQHF.

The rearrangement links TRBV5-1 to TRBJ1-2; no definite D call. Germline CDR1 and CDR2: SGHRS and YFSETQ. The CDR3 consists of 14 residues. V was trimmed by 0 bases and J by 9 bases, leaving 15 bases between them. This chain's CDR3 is CASSLEPGLSSYTF. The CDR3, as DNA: TGCGCCAGCAGCTTGGAGCCAGGCCTATCTAGCTACACCTTC. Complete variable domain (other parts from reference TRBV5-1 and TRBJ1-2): KAGVTQTPRYLIKTRGQQVTLSCSPISGHRSVSWYQQTPGQGLQFLFEYFSETQRNKGNFPGRFSGRQFSNSRSEMNVSTLELGDSALYLCASSLEPGLSSYTFGSGTRLTVV.

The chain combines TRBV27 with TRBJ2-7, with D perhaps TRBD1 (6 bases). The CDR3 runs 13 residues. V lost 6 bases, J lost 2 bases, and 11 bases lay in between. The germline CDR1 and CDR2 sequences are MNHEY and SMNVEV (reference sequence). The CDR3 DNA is TGTGCCAGCAGCCCGGGACAAGCCTACGAGCAGTACTTC. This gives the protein CASSPGQAYEQYF.

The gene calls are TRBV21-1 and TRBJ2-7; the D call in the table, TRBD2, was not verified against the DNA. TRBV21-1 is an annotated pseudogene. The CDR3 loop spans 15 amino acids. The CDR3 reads CASSYSGRAAREQYF. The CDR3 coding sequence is TGTGCCAGCAGCTATAGCGGGAGGGCCGCTCGCGAGCAGTACTTC.

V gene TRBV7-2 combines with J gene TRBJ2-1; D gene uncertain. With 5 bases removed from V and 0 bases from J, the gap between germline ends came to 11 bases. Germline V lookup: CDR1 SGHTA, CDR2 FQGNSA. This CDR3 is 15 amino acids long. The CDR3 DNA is TGTGCCAGCAGCCTTGTTCTTAGCTCCTACAATGAGCAGTTCTTC. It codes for CASSLVLSSYNEQFF. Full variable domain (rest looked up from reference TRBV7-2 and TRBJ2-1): GAGVSQSPSNKVTEKGKDVELRCDPISGHTALYWYRQSLGQGLEFLIYFQGNSAPDKSGLPSDRFSAERTGGSVSTLTIQRTQQEDSAVYLCASSLVLSSYNEQFFGPGTRLTVL.

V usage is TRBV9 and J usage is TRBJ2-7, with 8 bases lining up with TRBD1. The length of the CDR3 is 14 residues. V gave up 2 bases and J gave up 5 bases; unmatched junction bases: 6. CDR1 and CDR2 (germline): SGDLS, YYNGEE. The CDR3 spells CASSVTGTGDEQYF. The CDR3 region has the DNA TGTGCCAGCAGCGTTACCGGGACAGGCGACGAGCAGTACTTC.

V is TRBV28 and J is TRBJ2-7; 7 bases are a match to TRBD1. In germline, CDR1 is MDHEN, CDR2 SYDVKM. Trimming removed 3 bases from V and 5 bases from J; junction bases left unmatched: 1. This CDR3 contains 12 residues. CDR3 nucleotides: TGTGCCAGCAGTTTGACAGGGAACGAGCAGTACTTC. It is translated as CASSLTGNEQYF.

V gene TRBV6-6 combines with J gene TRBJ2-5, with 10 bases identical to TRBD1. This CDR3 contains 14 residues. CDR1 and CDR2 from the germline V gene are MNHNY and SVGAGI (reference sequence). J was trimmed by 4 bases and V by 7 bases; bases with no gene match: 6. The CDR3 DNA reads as TGTGCCAGCAAGGGGGACAGGGGAGGAGAGACCCAGTACTTC. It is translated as CASKGDRGGETQYF.

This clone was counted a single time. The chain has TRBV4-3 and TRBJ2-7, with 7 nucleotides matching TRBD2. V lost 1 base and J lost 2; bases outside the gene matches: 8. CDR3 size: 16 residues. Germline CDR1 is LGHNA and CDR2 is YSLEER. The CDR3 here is CASSQGAGSGAYEQYF. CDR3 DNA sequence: TGCGCCAGCAGCCAAGGAGCGGGGAGCGGTGCCTACGAGCAGTACTTC.

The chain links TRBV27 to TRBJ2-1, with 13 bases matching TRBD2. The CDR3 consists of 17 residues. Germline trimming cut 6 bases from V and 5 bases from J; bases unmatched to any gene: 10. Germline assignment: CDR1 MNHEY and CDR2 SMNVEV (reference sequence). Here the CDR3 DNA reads TGTGCCAGCAGCCGTCTCGCCGGGACTAGCGGGAACAATGAGCAGTTCTTC. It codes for CASSRLAGTSGNNEQFF.

The DNA for the CDR3 is TGTGCCTGGACTGGGACTAGCGGACCCTCCGGGGAGCAGTACTTC. Amino acid sequence: CAWTGTSGPSGEQYF. The chain recombines TRBV30 with TRBJ2-7; 11 bases fit TRBD2. The junction had 12 bases not matched to a gene; V was cut back by 4 bases and J by 7 bases. Germline CDR1 is GTSNPN and CDR2 is SVGIG (reference sequence). This CDR3 has 15 residues. Full variable domain (remainder filled in from reference TRBV30 and TRBJ2-7): SQTIHQWPATLVQPVGSPLSLECTVEGTSNPNLYWYRQAAGRGLQLLFYSVGIGQISSEVPQNLSASRPQDRQFILSSKKLLLSDSGFYLCAWTGTSGPSGEQYFGPGTRLTVT.

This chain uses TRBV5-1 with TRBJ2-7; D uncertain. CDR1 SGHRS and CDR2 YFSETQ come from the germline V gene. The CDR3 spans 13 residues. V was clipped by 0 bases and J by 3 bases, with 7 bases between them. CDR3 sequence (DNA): TGCGCCAGCAGCTTGGGAATTCGCTACGAGCAGTACTTC. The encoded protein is CASSLGIRYEQYF.

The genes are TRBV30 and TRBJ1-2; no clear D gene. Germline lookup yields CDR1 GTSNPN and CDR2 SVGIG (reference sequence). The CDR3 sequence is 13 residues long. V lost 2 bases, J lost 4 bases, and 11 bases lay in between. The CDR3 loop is CAWSSRVFYGYTF. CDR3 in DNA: TGTGCCTGGAGTTCCAGAGTCTTCTATGGCTACACCTTC.

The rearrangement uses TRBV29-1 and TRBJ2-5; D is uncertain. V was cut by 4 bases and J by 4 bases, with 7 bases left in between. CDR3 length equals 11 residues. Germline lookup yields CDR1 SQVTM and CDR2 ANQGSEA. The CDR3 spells CSVGSRETQYF. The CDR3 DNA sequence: TGCAGCGTTGGGTCGCGAGAGACCCAGTACTTC.